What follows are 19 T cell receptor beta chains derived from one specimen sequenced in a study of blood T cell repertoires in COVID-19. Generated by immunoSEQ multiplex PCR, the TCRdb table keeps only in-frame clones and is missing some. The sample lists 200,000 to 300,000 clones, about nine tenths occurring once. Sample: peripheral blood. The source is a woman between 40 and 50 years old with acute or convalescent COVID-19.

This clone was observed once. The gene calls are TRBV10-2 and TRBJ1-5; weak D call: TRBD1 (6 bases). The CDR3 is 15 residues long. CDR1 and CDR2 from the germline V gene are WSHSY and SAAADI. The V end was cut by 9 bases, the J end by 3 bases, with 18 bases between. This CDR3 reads CASRAGGRANQPQHF. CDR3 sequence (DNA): TGCGCCAGTAGAGCCGGGGGGCGCGCCAATCAGCCCCAGCATTTT.

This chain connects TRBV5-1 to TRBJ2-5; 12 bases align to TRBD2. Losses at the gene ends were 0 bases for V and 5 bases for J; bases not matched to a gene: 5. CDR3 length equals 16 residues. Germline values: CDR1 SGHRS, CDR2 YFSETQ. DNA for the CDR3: TGCGCCAGCAGCTTGGCCAGGCTAGCGGGGGGGGAGACCCAGTACTTC. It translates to CASSLARLAGGETQYF.

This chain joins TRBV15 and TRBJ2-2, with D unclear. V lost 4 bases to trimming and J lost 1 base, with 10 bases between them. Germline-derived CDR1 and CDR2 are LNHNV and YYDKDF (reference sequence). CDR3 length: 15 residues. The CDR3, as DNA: TGTGCCACCAGCATTGACAAGCTGAACACCGGGGAGCTGTTTTTT. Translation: CATSIDKLNTGELFF.

The CDR3 spells CASSLVSGGTNTGELFF. The CDR3 DNA reads TGTGCCAGCAGCTTAGTCTCGGGGGGGACGAACACCGGGGAGCTGTTTTTT. This rearrangement joins TRBV7-9 to TRBJ2-2; TRBD2 matches at 8 bases. The V gene end was trimmed by 1 base and the J gene end by 0 bases; junction bases not matched to a gene: 4. CDR1 SEHNR and CDR2 FQNEAQ come from the germline V gene (reference sequence). The CDR3 has 17 residues.

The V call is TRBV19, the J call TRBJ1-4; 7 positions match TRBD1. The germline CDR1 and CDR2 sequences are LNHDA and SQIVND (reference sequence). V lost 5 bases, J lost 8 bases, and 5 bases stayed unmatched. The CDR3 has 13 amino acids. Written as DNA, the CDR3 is TGTGCCAGTAGTCACAGGGGTAGAGAAAAACTGTTTTTT. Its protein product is CASSHRGREKLFF. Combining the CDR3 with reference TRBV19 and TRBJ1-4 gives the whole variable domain DGGITQSPKYLFRKEGQNVTLSCEQNLNHDAMYWYRQDPGQGLRLIYYSQIVNDFQKGDIAEGYSVSREKKESFPLTVTSAQKNPTAFYLCASSHRGREKLFFGSGTQLSVL.

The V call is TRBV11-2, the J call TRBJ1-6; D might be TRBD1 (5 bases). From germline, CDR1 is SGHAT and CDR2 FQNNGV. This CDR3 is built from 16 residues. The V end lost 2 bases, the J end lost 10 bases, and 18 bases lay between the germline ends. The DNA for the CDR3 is TGTGCCAGCAGCTTATTGTACCGGACAATTGGCTCACCCCTCCACTTT. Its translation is CASSLLYRTIGSPLHF.

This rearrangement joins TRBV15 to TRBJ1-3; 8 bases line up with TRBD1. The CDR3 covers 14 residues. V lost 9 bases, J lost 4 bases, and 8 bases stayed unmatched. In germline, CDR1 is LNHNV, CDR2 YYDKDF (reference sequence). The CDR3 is CATAPTGAGNTIYF. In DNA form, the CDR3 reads TGTGCCACAGCACCGACAGGGGCAGGAAACACCATATATTTT. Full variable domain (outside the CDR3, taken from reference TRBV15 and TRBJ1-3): DAMVIQNPRYQVTQFGKPVTLSCSQTLNHNVMYWYQQKSSQAPKLLFHYYDKDFNNEADTPDNFQSRRPNTSFCFLDIRSPGLGDTAMYLCATAPTGAGNTIYFGEGSWLTVV.

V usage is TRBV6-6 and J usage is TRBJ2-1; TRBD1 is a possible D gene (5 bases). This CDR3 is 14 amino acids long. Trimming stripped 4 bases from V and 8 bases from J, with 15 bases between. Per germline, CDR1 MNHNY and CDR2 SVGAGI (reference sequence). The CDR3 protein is CASSSFDPRDEQFF. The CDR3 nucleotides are TGTGCCAGCAGTTCGTTCGACCCCAGGGATGAGCAGTTCTTC.

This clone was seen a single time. Written as DNA, the CDR3 is TGTGCCAGCAGCTTGTCCACGGCCACCCGAGGGATCTACGAGCAGTACGTC. This translates into CASSLSTATRGIYEQYV. This chain uses TRBV14 with TRBJ2-7; perhaps TRBD2 as D (5 bases). There are 17 residues in the CDR3. Between the trimmed V and J ends, which lost 5 bases and 3 bases, there was a span of 23 bases. Germline lookup yields CDR1 SGHDN and CDR2 FVKESK.

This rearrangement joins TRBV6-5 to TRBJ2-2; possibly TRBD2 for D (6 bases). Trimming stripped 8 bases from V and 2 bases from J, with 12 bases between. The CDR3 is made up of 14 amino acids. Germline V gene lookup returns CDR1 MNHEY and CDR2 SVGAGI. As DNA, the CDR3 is TGTGCCAGCTCGGAGGGGCTTAACACCGGGGAGCTGTTTTTT. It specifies CASSEGLNTGELFF.

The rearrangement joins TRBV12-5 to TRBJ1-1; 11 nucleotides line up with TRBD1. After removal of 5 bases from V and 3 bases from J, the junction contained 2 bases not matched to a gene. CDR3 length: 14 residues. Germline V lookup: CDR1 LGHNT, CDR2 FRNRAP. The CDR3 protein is CASGMGQGDTEAFF. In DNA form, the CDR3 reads TGTGCTAGTGGTATGGGACAGGGGGACACTGAAGCTTTCTTT.

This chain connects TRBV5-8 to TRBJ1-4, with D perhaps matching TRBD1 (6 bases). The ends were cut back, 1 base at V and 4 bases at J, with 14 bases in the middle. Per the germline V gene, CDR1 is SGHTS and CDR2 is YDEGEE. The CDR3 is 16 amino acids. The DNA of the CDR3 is TGTGCCAGCAGCTTGTCTAGGGCAGGGGTTAATGAAAAACTGTTTTTT. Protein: CASSLSRAGVNEKLFF.

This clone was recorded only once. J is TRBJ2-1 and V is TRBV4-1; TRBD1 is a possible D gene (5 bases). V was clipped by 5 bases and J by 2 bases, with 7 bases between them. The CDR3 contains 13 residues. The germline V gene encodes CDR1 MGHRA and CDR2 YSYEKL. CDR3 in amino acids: CASSRGTYNEQFF. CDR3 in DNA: TGCGCCAGCAGCAGGGGTACCTACAATGAGCAGTTCTTC.

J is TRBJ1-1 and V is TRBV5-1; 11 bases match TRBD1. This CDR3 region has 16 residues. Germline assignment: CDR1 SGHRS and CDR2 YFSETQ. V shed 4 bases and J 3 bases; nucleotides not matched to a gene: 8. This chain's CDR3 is CASSLGQGAFDTEAFF. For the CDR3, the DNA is TGCGCCAGCAGCCTAGGACAGGGGGCGTTCGACACTGAAGCTTTCTTT. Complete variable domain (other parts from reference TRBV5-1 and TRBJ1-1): KAGVTQTPRYLIKTRGQQVTLSCSPISGHRSVSWYQQTPGQGLQFLFEYFSETQRNKGNFPGRFSGRQFSNSRSEMNVSTLELGDSALYLCASSLGQGAFDTEAFFGQGTRLTVV.

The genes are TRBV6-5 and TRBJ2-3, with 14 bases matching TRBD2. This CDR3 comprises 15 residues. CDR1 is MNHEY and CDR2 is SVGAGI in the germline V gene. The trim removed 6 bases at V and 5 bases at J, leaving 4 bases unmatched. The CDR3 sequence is CASSRLAGGGDTQYF. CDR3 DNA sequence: TGTGCCAGCAGCCGACTAGCGGGGGGGGGAGATACGCAGTATTTT.

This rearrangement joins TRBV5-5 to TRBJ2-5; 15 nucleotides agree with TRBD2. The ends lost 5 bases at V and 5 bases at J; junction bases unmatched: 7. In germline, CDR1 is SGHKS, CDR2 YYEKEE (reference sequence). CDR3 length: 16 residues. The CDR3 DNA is TGTGCCAGCAGTTCTCGGACTAGCGGGGGGGGTGAGACCCAGTACTTC. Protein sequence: CASSSRTSGGGETQYF.

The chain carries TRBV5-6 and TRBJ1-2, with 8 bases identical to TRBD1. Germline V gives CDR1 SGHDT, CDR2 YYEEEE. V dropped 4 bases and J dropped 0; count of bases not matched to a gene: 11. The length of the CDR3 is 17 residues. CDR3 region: CASSAAYTGGANYGYTF. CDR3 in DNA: TGTGCCAGCAGCGCAGCGTACACAGGGGGTGCTAACTATGGCTACACCTTC.

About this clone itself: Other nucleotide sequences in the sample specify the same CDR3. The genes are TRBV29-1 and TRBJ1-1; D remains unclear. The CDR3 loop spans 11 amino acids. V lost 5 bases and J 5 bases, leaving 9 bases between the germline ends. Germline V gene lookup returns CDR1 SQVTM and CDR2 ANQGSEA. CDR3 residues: CSVSRNTEAFF. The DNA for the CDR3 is TGCAGCGTTAGCAGGAATACTGAAGCTTTCTTT.

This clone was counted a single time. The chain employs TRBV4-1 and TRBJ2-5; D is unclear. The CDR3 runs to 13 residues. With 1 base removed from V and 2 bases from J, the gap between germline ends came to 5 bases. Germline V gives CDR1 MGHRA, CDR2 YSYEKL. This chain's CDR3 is CASSQGLQETQYF. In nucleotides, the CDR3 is TGCGCCAGCAGCCAAGGTCTTCAAGAGACCCAGTACTTC.